This T cell receptor beta chain was observed in a study of blood T cell repertoires in COVID-19. About the research overall: There were acute and convalescent COVID-19 samples, and they came from the United States, Italy and Spain.

Allocation to cohorts depended on clinical history reported by the participants. Only in-frame clones appear in the TCRdb table, and some are missing; sequencing was by immunoSEQ multiplex PCR. This table has about 180,000 clones, around 88% appearing once. V was trimmed by 6 bases and J by 2 bases, leaving 10 bases between them. The CDR3 spans 13 residues. Sequencing used PBMCs or T cells enriched from blood (not recorded which). This TCR was sampled from a woman in her twenties or thirties who had recovered from COVID-19. The rearrangement uses TRBV12-3 or TRBV12-4 and TRBJ1-2; the D is unclear. The CDR3 sequence is CASSTARNYGYTF. CDR3 in DNA: TGTGCCAGCAGCACCGCGCGAAACTATGGCTACACCTTC.